This T cell receptor (beta chain) was profiled in a study of regulatory T cells in long-lasting Graves disease. At the level of the study: Those with persistent Graves' disease had received antithyroid drugs for over 5 years with positive TSH receptor antibodies. Whole-study findings and limits: TRBV28, TRBJ1-2 and TRBJ2-5 were segments that persistent disease favored.

Time point specified: persistent/refractory GD, antithyroid drugs over 5 years with positive TRAb. From PBMCs, RNA was extracted and then used to make the TCR library. Graves' disease was diagnosed by American Thyroid Association guidelines. EDTA tubes received about 10 milliliters of collected peripheral blood. iRepertoire HTBI primers and Arm-PCR of CDR3 regions built TCR beta libraries. Each CDR3 protein is one row after TCRdb ran MiXCR on the multiplex PCR reads. Counted here are hundreds of thousands of distinct CDR3 sequences, under 25% occurring once; the ten biggest clones make up about 6.6%. CDR3 length: 14 residues. V shed 3 bases and J 8 bases; nucleotides not matched to a gene: 8. Germline V gene sequence: CDR1 SGHRS, CDR2 YFSETQ. Notes on this clonotype: Its specificity is not known.

The chain carries TRBV5-1 and TRBJ2-4; 7 bases are a match to TRBD1. Sequenced here: peripheral blood mononuclear cells (PBMCs), sampled when the disease was refractory, from a patient treated with antithyroid drugs. The clonotype was recovered from a female donor with Graves disease. In nucleotides, the CDR3 is TGCGCCAGCAGCTCAAACAGGGGAGCCGACATTCAGTACTTC. It is translated as CASSSNRGADIQYF. The full variable domain, its missing parts supplied by reference TRBV5-1 and TRBJ2-4, is KAGVTQTPRYLIKTRGQQVTLSCSPISGHRSVSWYQQTPGQGLQFLFEYFSETQRNKGNFPGRFSGRQFSNSRSEMNVSTLELGDSALYLCASSSNRGADIQYFGAGTRLSVL.